Listed below are T cell receptor beta chains from one sample, sequenced in a study of CD8 T cells in Susac syndrome. TCRdb processed the immunoSEQ multiplex PCR reads anew with MiXCR; each CDR3 protein has one entry. Among around 280,000 distinct CDR3 sequences listed, roughly 85% were seen once. What was sequenced was CD8+ T cells from PBMCs. The source of these receptors is a human donor with multiple sclerosis. Each CDR3 is given with its conserved first and last residue. Each record gives: J gene, V gene, clone size, D gene, CDR3 DNA, CDR3 protein. The D gene is left open where the match is weak. Part of the rows lack a size; the others show once, few, many or a class for expanded clones.

TRBJ2-7	TRBV19	NA	NA	TGTGCCAGTAGCCCCGCGGGGACTGCGACCTACGAGCAGTACTTC	CASSPAGTATYEQYF
TRBJ1-2	TRBV7-9	NA	NA	TGTGCCAGCAGCCGCTTGTTGGGACAAAAGTTGTATGGCTACACCTTC	CASSRLLGQKLYGYTF
TRBJ2-1	TRBV9	NA	TRBD2	TGTGCCAGCAGCGCGCCCGCTGGGGGGGACTTCACCTACAATGAGCAGTTCTTC	CASSAPAGGDFTYNEQFF
TRBJ1-4	TRBV27	NA	NA	TGTGCCAGCAGTTTAACAGGGCGATATGAAAAACTGTTTTTT	CASSLTGRYEKLFF
TRBJ2-1	TRBV6-4	NA	TRBD1	TGTGCCAGCAGCGCGGGACAGGGTATGCGAGGGGAACAAAATGAGCAGTTCTTC	CASSAGQGMRGEQNEQFF
TRBJ2-2	TRBV7-2	NA	TRBD2	TGTGCCAGCAGCCCTAGCGGGAGAAACACCGGGGAGCTGTTTTTT	CASSPSGRNTGELFF
TRBJ2-4	TRBV12-5	NA	NA	TGTGCTATCCGGAACAGGGCCGTAAAAAACATTCAGTACTTC	CAIRNRAVKNIQYF
TRBJ1-2	TRBV11-2	NA	NA	TGTGCCAGCAGCTTAATTCCCGGGACAAGCGGCTACACCTTC	CASSLIPGTSGYTF
TRBJ2-4	TRBV15	NA	TRBD2	TGTGCCACCAGCAGATTGAGGGAGGGTGCCAAAAACATTCAGTACTTC	CATSRLREGAKNIQYF
TRBJ2-5	TRBV27	NA	NA	TGTGCCAGCAGTTTATCTTCGGGGGTCGGGGAGACCCAGTACTTC	CASSLSSGVGETQYF
TRBJ2-2	TRBV12-3/TRBV12-4	NA	TRBD2	TGTGCCAGCAGTTTATTTGTTAGCGGGAAAACGAACACCGGGGAGCTGTTTTTT	CASSLFVSGKTNTGELFF
TRBJ2-1	TRBV6-1	few	NA	TGTGCCAGCGGCATTGGGGCATACAATGAGCAGTTCTTC	CASGIGAYNEQFF
TRBJ1-1	TRBV7-9	NA	NA	TGTGCCAGCAGCTTCGAGGAGGGGGCTTTCTTT	CASSFEEGAFF
TRBJ2-1	TRBV5-6	NA	NA	TGTGCCAGCAGCTTAGGGTTTAGCGGCTCCTACAATGAGCAGTTCTTC	CASSLGFSGSYNEQFF